The next 14 T cell receptor beta chains were all read from a single sample in a study of cytomegalovirus exposure and HLA in healthy donors. With 60 Vbeta and 13 Jbeta primers, the PCR was carried out. The protocol was immunoSEQ multiplex PCR, while the TCRdb copy is restricted to in-frame clones and leaves out a portion. This sample has roughly 230,000 clones, with 80% to 95% found just once. Sequencing used PBMCs. These receptors were taken from a girl aged 2-10 years in good health and CMV-seronegative.

The J gene is TRBJ2-5, the V gene TRBV18; TRBD1 matches 8 bases. Germline V gene lookup returns CDR1 KGHSH and CDR2 LQKENI. There are 13 residues in the CDR3. V shed 8 bases and J 2 bases; nucleotides not matched to a gene: 4. CDR3 residues: CASAQGVQETQYF. In DNA form, the CDR3 reads TGTGCCAGCGCACAGGGGGTGCAAGAGACCCAGTACTTC.

Turning to this clone: Other nucleotide sequences in the sample specify the same CDR3. J is TRBJ1-1 and V is TRBV9, with D perhaps matching TRBD1 (6 bases). Trimming shortened V by 0 bases and J by 1 base, and 10 bases separated the two germline ends. The CDR3 has 15 residues. Germline V gene lookup returns CDR1 SGDLS and CDR2 YYNGEE. This chain's CDR3 is CASSVAGGANTEAFF. CDR3 nucleotide sequence: TGTGCCAGCAGCGTAGCCGGGGGGGCGAACACTGAAGCTTTCTTT.

This chain's CDR3 is CASTGGGLAVGGQETQYF. CDR3 DNA sequence: TGTGCCAGCACCGGAGGTGGACTAGCGGTTGGGGGTCAAGAGACCCAGTACTTC. The genes are TRBV2 and TRBJ2-5, with 10 bases aligning to TRBD2. The length of the CDR3 is 18 residues. Germline CDR1 SNHLY, CDR2 FYNNEI. The junction had 16 bases not matched to a gene; V was cut back by 7 bases and J by 2 bases.

As concerns this clone: Other nucleotide sequences in the sample specify the same CDR3. The gene calls are TRBV20-1 and TRBJ2-5; D is possibly TRBD2 (5 bases). The germline V and J ends were trimmed by 6 bases and 5 bases, with 7 bases remaining between them. This CDR3 region has 10 residues. Per the germline V gene, CDR1 is DFQATT and CDR2 is SNEGSKA (reference sequence). CDR3 protein: CSAKRETQYF. The CDR3 DNA sequence: TGCAGTGCGAAGCGGGAGACCCAGTACTTC.

Written as DNA, the CDR3 is TGTGCCAGCAGTGATCAGGGAAAAACTGAAGCTTTCTTT. Protein product: CASSDQGKTEAFF. This chain links TRBV2 with TRBJ1-1, with a weak D call TRBD1 (5 bases). CDR1 is SNHLY and CDR2 is FYNNEI in the germline V gene. The CDR3 totals 13 residues. V gave up 3 bases and J gave up 5 bases, with 10 bases separating them.

The chain has TRBV11-1 and TRBJ2-7, with 7 bases fitting TRBD2. The CDR3 has 14 residues. The germline V gene has CDR1 SGHAT and CDR2 FQDESV (reference sequence). With 3 bases clipped from V and 2 bases from J, the junction kept 4 bases outside the gene matches. The CDR3 sequence is CASSLGGAPYEQYF. The CDR3 DNA is TGTGCCAGCAGCTTGGGAGGGGCCCCCTACGAGCAGTACTTC.

The chain has TRBV19 and TRBJ1-4, with 11 bases fitting TRBD1. Trimming removed 5 bases from V and 8 bases from J; junction bases left unmatched: 10. From germline, CDR1 is LNHDA and CDR2 SQIVND (reference sequence). The CDR3 sequence is 16 residues long. For the CDR3, the DNA is TGTGCCAGTAGTCCCCACGGGACAGGGGGTGGAGAAAAACTGTTTTTT. Translation: CASSPHGTGGGEKLFF.

The CDR3 spells CASSERGGGQYF. As DNA, the CDR3 is TGCGCCAGCAGTGAGCGGGGAGGGGGGCAGTACTTC. The chain combines TRBV10-2 with TRBJ2-7, with D maybe TRBD2 (7 bases). Germline CDR1 reads WSHSY; CDR2 reads SAAADI. The CDR3 runs to 12 residues. Trimming removed 2 bases from V and 9 bases from J, with 11 bases in between.

This chain uses TRBV9 with TRBJ1-5; D is perhaps TRBD1 (5 bases). With 4 bases removed from V and 4 bases from J, the gap between germline ends came to 12 bases. The CDR3 sequence is 14 residues long. Germline V gene sequence: CDR1 SGDLS, CDR2 YYNGEE. The CDR3 DNA follows: TGTGCCAGCAGCCCTCGTGGGGGGAATCAGCCCCAGCATTTT. Translation: CASSPRGGNQPQHF.

J is TRBJ2-1 and V is TRBV20-1; D perhaps matches TRBD2 (6 bases). The CDR3 is 11 amino acids. The V end was cut by 1 base, the J end by 12 bases, with 10 bases between. CDR1 and CDR2 (germline): DFQATT, SNEGSKA (reference sequence). Written as DNA, the CDR3 is TGCAGTGCTAGAGGCTCCGGGGGGCAGTTCTTC. Translated, it gives CSARGSGGQFF.

V usage is TRBV6-1 and J usage is TRBJ1-2; D possibly corresponds to TRBD1 (5 bases). Germline loops: CDR1 MNHNS, CDR2 SASEGT. With 7 bases removed from V and 4 bases from J, the gap between germline ends came to 10 bases. This CDR3 comprises 12 residues. CDR3 in amino acids: CASTETVYGYTF. For the CDR3, the DNA is TGTGCCAGCACCGAGACAGTCTATGGCTACACCTTC.

The rearrangement uses TRBV25-1 and TRBJ2-7; D ambiguous. Germline lookup yields CDR1 MGHDK and CDR2 SYGVNS. The CDR3 consists of 16 residues. V was cut by 6 bases and J by 1 base, with 19 bases left in between. CDR3 in DNA: TGTGCCAGCAGCACACAAGAGGATGGCTTTTCCTACGAGCAGTACTTC. This translates into CASSTQEDGFSYEQYF.

V gene TRBV10-3 combines with J gene TRBJ2-1; D is perhaps TRBD1 (5 bases). Trimming took off 3 bases at V and 4 bases at J, with 10 bases between the two ends. Germline V lookup: CDR1 ENHRY, CDR2 SYGVKD. This CDR3 has 14 residues. The CDR3 spells CAISDSDRYNEQFF. Written as DNA, the CDR3 is TGTGCCATCAGTGATTCCGACAGATACAATGAGCAGTTCTTC.

The rearrangement uses TRBV27 and TRBJ2-3, with 8 bases fitting TRBD2. Trimming cost V 5 bases and J 2 bases; bases outside gene matches: 9. The CDR3 totals 16 residues. Germline loops: CDR1 MNHEY, CDR2 SMNVEV (reference sequence). CDR3 region: CASSLYPAGATDTQYF. CDR3 coding DNA: TGTGCCAGCAGTCTCTATCCAGCGGGGGCCACAGATACGCAGTATTTT.